This TCR beta chain was identified during a study of cytomegalovirus exposure and HLA in healthy donors (dated by TCRdb to 2017 to 2019). Broadly, across the study: According to an earlier analysis of 587 of the donors, roughly 180 million T cells yielded 95 million to 140 million unique TCR beta sequences and about 280 Gb of sequence data. Roughly 300 gigabases of sequencing data and tens of millions of unique TCR sequences were included in an early release covering about 600 HLA-typed donors. Of the 300 to 450 genotyped donors, less than 90% were placed in the genetic ancestry cluster associated with self-reported Caucasian donors. The study aimed to test whether cataloging public T cell receptors could reveal signatures of past pathogen exposure. The study used immunosequencing to profile the T cell repertoires of hundreds of subjects and linked those repertoires to cytomegalovirus serostatus. Along with the roughly 670-subject first cohort, a separate validation cohort of 120 different subjects was used. The study combined high-throughput TCR immunosequencing, statistical association of individual TCRs with disease status, and machine learning to predict cytomegalovirus infection status. A later analysis re-analyzed previously published TCR beta repertoires from 500 to 700 donors and added high-resolution HLA genotyping to study TCR occurrence patterns. In the later analysis, no new phenotypic data were used to find candidate immune exposures; instead, reliance was placed on TCR beta sequences and their occurrence across donors. An earlier analysis of around 640 of the donors used high-throughput TCR beta sequencing to judge whether each TCR beta V gene segment behaved as functional or pseudogenic. Alongside the repertoire data, information on donor age, sex, ethnicity and CMV serostatus was compiled. A later genetic analysis took genome-wide SNP genotypes for about 65% of the roughly 670 donors and used that subset as a discovery cohort. Every repertoire in the discovery cohort had been generated on one and the same sequencing platform. HLA typing covered class I and class II loci at four-digit resolution. The number of donors typed differed by locus, with about 629-630 for A, B, C, DRB1 and DQB1, around 520 for DQA1, some 570 for DPA1, and around 460 for DPB1. A handful of DR-DQ haplotypes were treated as single units for association and clustering because of strong linkage in the cohort. Across some 400 genotyped donors of the cohort, an average of 235,054 unique TCR beta nucleotide sequences per donor were sequenced, and approximately 19% of those sequences were non-productive.

The cohort consisted of hundreds of healthy bone marrow donors. At the time of sampling, all cohort members were nominally healthy, though unrecorded immune exposures were likely present. The donor was CMV seronegative and was included in the group of over 300 seronegative cohort members. A peripheral blood sample was collected from each donor, and TCR beta sequencing was performed on peripheral blood mononuclear cells. The Qiagen DNeasy Blood Extraction Kit was used to extract genomic DNA from the blood cell samples. Study-level results and caveats: Most TCR sequences were observed very rarely across donors, whereas some public TCRs were present in many individuals. The only immune exposure information available for the cohort was CMV serostatus. The earlier analysis of approximately 590 of the donors excluded 15 to 20 rarely observed V segments, including chromosome 9 orphons, because counts were too low. Linkage disequilibrium might explain the correlated functional status among segregating V segments, but an unknown experimental factor could not be ruled out. According to the authors, the approach could potentially be generalized to other disease states and immunological phenotypes. Because HLA typing was missing for some donors at each locus, association tests included only the typed subset. The classifier was reported to diagnose cytomegalovirus status with high specificity and sensitivity in both the original and validation cohorts. A few of the identified cytomegalovirus-associated TCR beta chains were confirmed in vitro to be specific for cytomegalovirus antigens. In a later analysis, several top co-occurrence clusters were reported to appear linked to parvovirus B19, influenza, CMV and Epstein-Barr virus. In a later analysis, the rate of TCR association differed among HLA loci, with DRB1 alleles having the most associated TCRs and HLA-C alleles having the fewest. Compared with the roughly 670-donor mean, donors in an Asian-associated ancestry cluster had fewer N-insertions in productive TCRs, according to a later genetic analysis. At a false discovery rate of 0.05, a later analysis linked some 18,000 TCR beta sequences to specific HLA alleles. The study listed 164 TCR beta chains as associated with cytomegalovirus. Assigning TCR associations to individual alleles was difficult when HLA alleles, especially DR and DQ, strongly co-occurred. A further reported finding was that TCR beta sequences accurately predicted the HLA-A and HLA-B alleles for most subjects in the first cohort. Broadly in line with IMGT annotations, most TCR beta V segments showed up in productive rearrangements about 87% or about 30% of the time in an earlier analysis of 450 to 600 of the donors. According to a later analysis, most CMV-associated TCR beta chains appeared to be HLA-restricted, and the HLA associations seemed to be driven largely by CMV exposure. Sequencing depth was assumed to be roughly uniform across donors in the presence/absence analyses, though that assumption may not hold. This cohort had only TCR beta chains sequenced, and the lack of alpha or paired-chain data limited which features could be detected. An association between a missense DCLRE1C variant and V-gene and J-gene trimming of TCR beta chains was found in a later genetic analysis and replicated in an independent cohort. A group of highly shared sequence variants was considered likely to be a technical artifact of the sequencing pipeline. Compared with equally common non-associated chains, HLA-associated TCR beta chains in a later analysis were more clonally expanded and had lower generation probabilities.

In regard to this clone: Its antigen is not yet known. Base-call qualities are not available, and no considerably larger clone is one nucleotide away.

Libraries were constructed by the immunoSEQ multiplex PCR assay. For the multiplex PCR, a mixture combining 60 forward primers for TCR Vbeta segments and 13 reverse primers for TCR Jbeta segments was used. Amplification of the CDR3 region of rearranged TCR beta genes was performed with a multiplex PCR assay on genomic DNA. Amplified TCR beta libraries were sequenced as 87-base-pair reads on the Illumina HiSeq System. The source study handled its data this way. A later analysis tallied 75 million to 85 million unique TCR beta chains across the 610 or so repertoires, and about 12 million of those chains were shared by two or more donors. Raw reads were error-corrected and collapsed into unique sequences with a nearest-neighbor algorithm that merged closely related sequences to remove PCR and sequencing errors. V, D and J gene segments were assigned by aligning CDR3 sequences to IMGT reference sequences. For a sequence to be retained, a match of at least six nucleotides was required to both a V gene segment and a J gene segment. A rearrangement was called productive if the CDR3 had no stop codons and remained in frame with V and J, and every other rearrangement was called non-productive. Following IMGT convention, CDR3 was defined as the stretch from the second conserved V-encoded cysteine to the conserved J-encoded phenylalanine. The earlier analysis of about 500 of the donors excluded sequences that lacked an unambiguous match to a single V gene segment. In an earlier analysis of almost 600 of the donors, a V segment was called functional when productive rearrangements were above 56.7%, and segregating when the standard deviation between donors exceeded 5%. To diagnose cytomegalovirus status from the catalog of TCR beta chain sequences, a statistical classification framework was built. V and J gene assignment, in a later analysis, came from comparing TCR nucleotide sequences with IMGT/GENE-DB human TR gene sequences. In a later analysis, CDR3 sequences and most-parsimonious VDJ recombination scenarios were assigned using the TCRdist pipeline. A later analysis defined each TCR beta chain by its CDR3 amino acid sequence plus V-gene family, and excluded reads lacking a unique V-gene family. In a later analysis, 450 to 600 highly shared, low-generation-probability nucleotide sequences were removed to address suspected cross-contamination and a sequencing artifact. A later analysis calculated a clonal expansion index for each public chain from normalized within-repertoire ranks of inferred template counts. Generation probabilities in a later analysis came from a VDJ recombination model fitted to out-of-frame rearrangements, and those results were checked against IGoR. In a later analysis, hypergeometric tests were used to score TCR-TCR, TCR-HLA and TCR-CMV co-occurrence, with a repertoire-size bias correction applied to TCR pairs. A later analysis estimated false discovery rates by permuting HLA or CMV assignments 20 times. In a later analysis, co-occurring TCRs were grouped using DBSCAN, with TCRdist sequence similarity added in when clustering inside HLA-allele-positive subsets. Co-occurrence clustering excluded repertoires with fewer than 30,000 or more than 120,000 public chains, plus five with anomalous nucleotide sharing. Entries here come from immuneACCESS through TCRdb and include only in-frame sequences with V and J called. Some clones fail to appear in such tables; in the studies checked, an unresolved V gene covers under half of the shortfall, and the cause of the remainder is unknown. V and J calls and clone size are as listed in that table; D and trimming were resolved from the DNA. This sample holds 90,000 to 140,000 clones; 78% were observed only once. 1.3% of the sample lies in the top ten.

This clonotype originated in a man between 25 and 39 years old in good health and CMV-seronegative. The sequencing input was PBMCs.

The sequenced DNA is TGTGCCTGGGATCTGACTAGCGGAAACAATGAGCAGTTCTTC. This codes for CAWDLTSGNNEQFF. This sequence uses TRBV30 and TRBJ2-1, with 9 central nucleotides matching TRBD2. For CDR1 and CDR2, the germline V gene (reference sequence) lists GTSNPN and SVGIG. The CDR3 runs 14 residues from the cysteine to the phenylalanine. Only the CDR3 DNA stays, 42 bases, in frame from base 1. Compared with germline, V lacks 5 bases and J lacks 5 bases; bases without a gene match: 7.